This T cell receptor (beta chain) was identified during a study of beta chain features in type 1 diabetes. Whole-study results and caveats: TCRB CDR3s from Type 1 diabetes patients were moderately but significantly shorter in all four CD4+ subsets.

The investigators reverse transcribed all of the isolated RNA, so they sequenced expressed TCRB transcripts. Clones were read by immunoSEQ multiplex PCR, and TCRdb kept only the in-frame ones, dropping some. The profile shows tens of thousands of clones, 50% of them singletons. There are a few counts of this clone. The antigen is not known. V trimming: 5 bases; J trimming: 12 bases; junction bases outside the gene matches: 8. The V gene's germline CDR1 is MNHEY and CDR2 SMNVEV (reference sequence). This CDR3 is 14 amino acids long. The specimen was stem cell memory CD4+ T cells from blood. This clonotype was sampled from a woman aged 30 to 39 in good health. The V call is TRBV27, the J call TRBJ2-7; 15 bases are shared with TRBD2. The CDR3 nucleotides are TGTGCCAGCAGTCCCGGGACTAGCGGGAGGTCTCGGTACTTC. This encodes CASSPGTSGRSRYF.